This T cell receptor (beta chain) was identified during a study of T-cell reconstitution after alpha-beta-depleted transplantation in children. Unique molecular identifiers featured in how the TCRbeta library was prepared. TCRdb reprocessed the PCR reads via MiXCR and lists one record per CDR3 protein. The sample carries 45,000 to 55,000 distinct CDR3 sequences, around 8.8% recorded once. This clonotype was counted many times. As yet, its antigen is unknown. Overall study results and limits: At the one-year point after transplant, T-cell counts and TCRbeta diversity were found to come mostly from T cells that had been newly produced. Where alpha-beta T cells came from about two months after transplant was reportedly several hundred expanded graft clones. From surviving recipient T cells and thymic progenitors came the high day-60 TCRbeta diversity observed in some patients.

The receptor was isolated from a male patient under 10 years old who had a stem cell transplant for chronic granulomatous disease, so the T cells may come from the graft donor. The material sequenced was PBMCs, mostly from graft donor cells, taken 60 days after TCRalphabeta/CD19-depleted stem cell transplant.

CDR3 DNA: TGCGCCAGCAGCCCGGCCCTTTTTGGAGCGGGAGTAAGGTGGACCGGGGAGCTGTTTTTT. It yields the protein CASSPALFGAGVRWTGELFF. V gene TRBV5-1 combines with J gene TRBJ2-2; TRBD2 agrees at 8 bases. CDR3 length: 20 residues. The germline V gene has CDR1 SGHRS and CDR2 YFSETQ. The J segment lost 5 bases and the V segment lost 4 bases, leaving 22 bases of the junction unmatched. Filled out from reference TRBV5-1 and TRBJ2-2, the complete variable domain reads KAGVTQTPRYLIKTRGQQVTLSCSPISGHRSVSWYQQTPGQGLQFLFEYFSETQRNKGNFPGRFSGRQFSNSRSEMNVSTLELGDSALYLCASSPALFGAGVRWTGELFFGEGSRLTVL.